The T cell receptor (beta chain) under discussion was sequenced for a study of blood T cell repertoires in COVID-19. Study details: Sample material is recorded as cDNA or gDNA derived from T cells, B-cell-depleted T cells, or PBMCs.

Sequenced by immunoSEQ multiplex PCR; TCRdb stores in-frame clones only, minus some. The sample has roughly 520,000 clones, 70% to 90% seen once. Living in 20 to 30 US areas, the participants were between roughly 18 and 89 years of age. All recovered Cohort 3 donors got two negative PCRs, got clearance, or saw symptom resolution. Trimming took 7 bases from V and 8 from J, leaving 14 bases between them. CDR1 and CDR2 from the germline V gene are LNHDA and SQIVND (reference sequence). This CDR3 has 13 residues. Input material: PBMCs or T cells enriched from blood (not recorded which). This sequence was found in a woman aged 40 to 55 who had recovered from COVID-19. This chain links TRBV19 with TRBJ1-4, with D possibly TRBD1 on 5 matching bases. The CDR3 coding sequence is TGTGCCAGTAATCCTCGACGGGGGGAAAAACTGTTTTTT. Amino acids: CASNPRRGEKLFF.